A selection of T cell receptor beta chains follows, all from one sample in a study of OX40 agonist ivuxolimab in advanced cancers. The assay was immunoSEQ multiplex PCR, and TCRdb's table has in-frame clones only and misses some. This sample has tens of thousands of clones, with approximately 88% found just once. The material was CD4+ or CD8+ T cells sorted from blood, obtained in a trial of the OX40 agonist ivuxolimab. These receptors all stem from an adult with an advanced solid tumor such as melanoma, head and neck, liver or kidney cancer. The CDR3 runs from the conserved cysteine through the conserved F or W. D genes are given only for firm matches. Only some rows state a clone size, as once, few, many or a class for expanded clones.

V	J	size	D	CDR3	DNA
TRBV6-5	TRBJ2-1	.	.	CASSLKGLQFF	TGTGCCAGCAGCCTGAAAGGGCTGCAGTTCTTC
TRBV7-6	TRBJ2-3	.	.	CASSLEGGTDTQYF	TGTGCCAGCAGCTTAGAAGGGGGCACAGATACGCAGTATTTT
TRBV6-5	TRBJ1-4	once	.	CASSYAGAGNEKLFF	TGTGCCAGCAGTTACGCGGGGGCGGGTAATGAAAAACTGTTTTTT
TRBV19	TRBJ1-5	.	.	CASTLVTGNAQPQHF	TGTGCCAGTACACTCGTCACAGGGAATGCTCAGCCCCAGCATTTT
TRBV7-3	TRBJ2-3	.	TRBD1	CASSWQGADTQYF	TGTGCCAGCAGCTGGCAGGGGGCAGATACGCAGTATTTT
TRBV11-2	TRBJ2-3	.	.	CASSYEPLWSTDTQYF	TGTGCCAGCAGCTACGAACCCCTCTGGAGCACAGATACGCAGTATTTT
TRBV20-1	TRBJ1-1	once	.	CSALGYTEAFF	TGCAGCGCCCTCGGGTACACTGAAGCTTTCTTT
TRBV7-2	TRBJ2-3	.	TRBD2	CASSRLAGGVDTQYF	TGTGCCAGCAGCCGCCTAGCGGGGGGCGTGGATACGCAGTATTTT
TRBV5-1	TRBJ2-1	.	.	CASANSINEQFF	TGCGCCAGCGCGAACAGCATCAATGAGCAGTTCTTC
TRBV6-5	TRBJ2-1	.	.	CASRTTGSYNEQFF	TGTGCCAGCAGGACTACCGGCTCCTACAATGAGCAGTTCTTC
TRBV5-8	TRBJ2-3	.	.	CASSLEWGTSSTDTQYF	TGTGCCAGCAGCTTGGAATGGGGAACCTCTAGCACAGATACGCAGTATTTT
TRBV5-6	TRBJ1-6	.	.	CASSPRLISYNSPLHF	TGTGCCAGCAGCCCGCGGCTGATCTCCTATAATTCACCCCTCCACTTT
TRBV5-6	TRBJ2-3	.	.	CASSLAVPRDTQYF	TGTGCCAGCAGCTTGGCGGTACCTCGCGATACGCAGTATTTT
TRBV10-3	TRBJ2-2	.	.	CAIGQGIGELFF	TGTGCCATTGGGCAGGGCATAGGGGAGCTGTTTTTT
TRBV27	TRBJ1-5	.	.	CASSLAGLQPQHF	TGTGCCAGCAGTTTAGCCGGTTTGCAGCCCCAGCATTTT
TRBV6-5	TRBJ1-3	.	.	CASSYGGVLSGNTIYF	TGTGCCAGCAGTTACGGAGGTGTGCTCTCTGGAAACACCATATATTTT
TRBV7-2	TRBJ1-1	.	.	CASSLRDTPNTEAFF	TGTGCCAGCAGCTTAAGGGACACTCCGAACACTGAAGCTTTCTTT
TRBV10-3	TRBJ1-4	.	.	CAISELVDGREKLFF	TGTGCCATCAGTGAGCTCGTGGACGGGCGTGAAAAACTGTTTTTT
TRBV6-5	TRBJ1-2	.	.	CASRGTGNYGYTF	TGTGCCAGCAGGGGCACAGGGAACTATGGCTACACCTTC
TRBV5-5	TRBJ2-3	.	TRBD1	CASMMAGGPDTQYF	TGTGCCAGCATGATGGCAGGGGGTCCAGATACGCAGTATTTT
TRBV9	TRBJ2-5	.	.	CASSVNRLATETQYF	TGTGCCAGCAGCGTAAACAGGCTAGCTACGGAGACCCAGTACTTC
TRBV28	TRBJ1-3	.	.	CASSQTHISGNTIYF	TGTGCCAGCAGTCAAACTCATATCTCTGGAAACACCATATATTTT
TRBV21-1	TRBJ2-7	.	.	CAELQGASYEQYF	TGTGCCGAACTACAGGGGGCATCCTACGAGCAGTACTTC
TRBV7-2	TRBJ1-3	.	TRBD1	CASSPWTGLRNTIYF	TGTGCCAGCAGCCCCTGGACAGGTCTTCGAAACACCATATATTTT
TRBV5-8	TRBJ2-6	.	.	CASSNSIYGANVLTF	TGTGCCAGCAGCAACTCAATTTACGGGGCCAACGTCCTGACTTTC
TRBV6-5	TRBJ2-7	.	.	CAISAWQGAYEQYF	TGTGCCATTTCCGCCTGGCAGGGTGCTTACGAGCAGTACTTC
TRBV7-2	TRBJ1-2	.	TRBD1	CASSSTGTGGGYGYTF	TGTGCCAGCAGCTCCACCGGGACAGGGGGAGGCTATGGCTACACCTTC
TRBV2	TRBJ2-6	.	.	CASPDPSGANVLTF	TGTGCCAGTCCCGATCCCTCTGGGGCCAACGTCCTGACTTTC
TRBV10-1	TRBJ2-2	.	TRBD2	CASSASGGAGELFF	TGCGCCAGCAGTGCTAGCGGGGGCGCCGGGGAGCTGTTTTTT
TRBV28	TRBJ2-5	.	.	CASSMTTALQETQYF	TGTGCCAGCAGTATGACGACAGCGCTCCAAGAGACCCAGTACTTC
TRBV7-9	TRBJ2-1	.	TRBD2	CASSLKYRLAGVRNEQFF	TGTGCCAGCAGCTTAAAGTATCGACTAGCGGGAGTAAGGAATGAGCAGTTCTTC
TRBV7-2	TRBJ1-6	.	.	CASSLTGTPGNSPLHF	TGTGCCAGCAGCTTAACCGGGACACCGGGGAATTCACCCCTCCACTTT
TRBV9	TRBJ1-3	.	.	CASSPETASGNTIYF	TGTGCCAGCAGCCCCGAGACAGCCTCTGGAAACACCATATATTTT
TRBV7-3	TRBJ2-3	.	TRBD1	CASSSRGQSTDTQYF	TGTGCCAGCAGCTCTCGGGGACAGAGCACAGATACGCAGTATTTT
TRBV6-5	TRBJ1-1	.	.	CASSSPTPFF	TGTGCCAGCAGTTCCCCGACCCCATTCTTT
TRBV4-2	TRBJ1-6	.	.	CASSLDRGENSPLHF	TGTGCCAGCAGTCTCGATCGGGGAGAAAATTCACCCCTCCACTTT
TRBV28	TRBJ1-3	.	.	CASSMGPGAGGNTIYF	TGTGCCAGCAGTATGGGGCCAGGGGCCGGTGGAAACACCATATATTTT
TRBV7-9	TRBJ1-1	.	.	CASSLQSEAFF	TGTGCCAGCAGCTTACAGTCTGAAGCTTTCTTT